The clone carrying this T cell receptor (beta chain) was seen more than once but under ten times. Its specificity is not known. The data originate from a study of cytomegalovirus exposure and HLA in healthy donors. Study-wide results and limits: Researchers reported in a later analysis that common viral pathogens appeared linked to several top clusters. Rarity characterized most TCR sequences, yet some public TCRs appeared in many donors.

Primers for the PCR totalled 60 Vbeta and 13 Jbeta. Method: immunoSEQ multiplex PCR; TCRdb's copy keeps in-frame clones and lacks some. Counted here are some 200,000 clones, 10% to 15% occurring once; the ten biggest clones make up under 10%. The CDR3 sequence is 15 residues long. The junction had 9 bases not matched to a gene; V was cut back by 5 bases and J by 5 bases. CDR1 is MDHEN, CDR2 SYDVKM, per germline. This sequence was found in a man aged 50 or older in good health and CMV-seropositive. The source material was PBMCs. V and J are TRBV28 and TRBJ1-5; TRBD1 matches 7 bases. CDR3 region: CASSPQQGWDQPQHF. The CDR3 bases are TGTGCCAGCAGTCCCCAACAGGGGTGGGATCAGCCCCAGCATTTT. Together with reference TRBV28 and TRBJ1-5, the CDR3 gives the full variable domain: DVKVTQSSRYLVKRTGEKVFLECVQDMDHENMFWYRQDPGLGLRLIYFSYDVKMKEKGDIPEGYSVSREKKERFSLILESASTNQTSMYLCASSPQQGWDQPQHFGDGTRLSIL.